The clone carrying this T cell receptor (beta chain) has at least ten counts. Its specificity is not known. These data originate in a study of CD8 T cells in ankylosing spondylitis. Study conclusions and caveats: Researchers reportedly found disease-linked clones significantly enriched in matched ankylosing spondylitis synovial fluid. Before this, some motif variants had been reported in reactive arthritis synovial fluid and blood. Seemingly distinctive of ankylosing spondylitis blood was a TCR beta motif formed by eight highly homologous variants.

Quantitative 5'-RACE with molecular barcodes generated TCR beta libraries. TCRdb reanalysed the 5' RACE reads using MiXCR and keeps one entry per CDR3 protein. The sample carries fewer than 550,000 distinct CDR3 sequences, roughly 5% recorded once. The ends were cut back, 2 bases at V and 5 bases at J, with 16 bases in the middle. The CDR3 has 15 amino acids. From germline, CDR1 is SGDLS and CDR2 YYNGEE. The clonotype was recovered from a male donor with ankylosing spondylitis. The J gene is TRBJ1-2, the V gene TRBV9, with a weak D call TRBD1 (5 bases). The sample comprised blood, either unsorted or a sorted T cell fraction (not recorded which). Here the CDR3 reads CASSVRDVGLYGYTF. Here the CDR3 DNA reads TGTGCCAGCAGCGTCCGGGACGTAGGGTTATATGGCTACACCTTC.